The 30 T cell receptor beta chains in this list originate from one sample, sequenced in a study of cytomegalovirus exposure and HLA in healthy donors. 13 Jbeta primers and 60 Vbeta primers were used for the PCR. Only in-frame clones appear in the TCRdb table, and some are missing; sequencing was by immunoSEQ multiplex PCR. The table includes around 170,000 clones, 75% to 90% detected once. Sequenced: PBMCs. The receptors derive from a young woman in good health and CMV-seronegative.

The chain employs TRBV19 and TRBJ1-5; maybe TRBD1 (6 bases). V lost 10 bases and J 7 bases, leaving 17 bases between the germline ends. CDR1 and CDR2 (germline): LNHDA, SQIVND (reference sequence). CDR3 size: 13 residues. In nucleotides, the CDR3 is TGTGCCACCCGCGGGGGCGTTGGACAGCCCCAGCATTTT. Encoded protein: CATRGGVGQPQHF.

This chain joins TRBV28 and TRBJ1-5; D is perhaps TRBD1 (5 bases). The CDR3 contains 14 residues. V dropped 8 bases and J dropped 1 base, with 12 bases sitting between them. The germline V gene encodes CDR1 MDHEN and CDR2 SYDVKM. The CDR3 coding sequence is TGTGCCAGCCGGGGGGGTAGCAGCAATCAGCCCCAGCATTTT. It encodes CASRGGSSNQPQHF.

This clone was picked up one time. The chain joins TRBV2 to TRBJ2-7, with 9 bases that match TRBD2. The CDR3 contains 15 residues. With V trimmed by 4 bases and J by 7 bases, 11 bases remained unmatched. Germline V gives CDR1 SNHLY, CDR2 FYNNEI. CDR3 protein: CASSARGGVVREQYF. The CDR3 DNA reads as TGTGCCAGCAGTGCGCGGGGGGGCGTAGTCCGGGAGCAGTACTTC.

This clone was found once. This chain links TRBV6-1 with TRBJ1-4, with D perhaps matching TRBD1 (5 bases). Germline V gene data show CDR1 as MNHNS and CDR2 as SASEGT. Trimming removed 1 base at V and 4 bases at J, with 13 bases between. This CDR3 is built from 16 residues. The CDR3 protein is CASSEVLGALNEKLFF. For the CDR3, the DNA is TGTGCCAGCAGTGAAGTTTTAGGGGCCCTTAATGAAAAACTGTTTTTT.

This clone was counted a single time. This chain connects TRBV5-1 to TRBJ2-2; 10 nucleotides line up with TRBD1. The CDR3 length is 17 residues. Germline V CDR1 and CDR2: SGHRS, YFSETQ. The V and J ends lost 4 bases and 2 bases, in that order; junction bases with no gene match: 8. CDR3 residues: CASSTIDRGRNTGELFF. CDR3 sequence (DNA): TGCGCCAGCAGCACTATTGACAGGGGGCGCAACACCGGGGAGCTGTTTTTT. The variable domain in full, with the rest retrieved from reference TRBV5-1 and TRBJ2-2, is KAGVTQTPRYLIKTRGQQVTLSCSPISGHRSVSWYQQTPGQGLQFLFEYFSETQRNKGNFPGRFSGRQFSNSRSEMNVSTLELGDSALYLCASSTIDRGRNTGELFFGEGSRLTVL.

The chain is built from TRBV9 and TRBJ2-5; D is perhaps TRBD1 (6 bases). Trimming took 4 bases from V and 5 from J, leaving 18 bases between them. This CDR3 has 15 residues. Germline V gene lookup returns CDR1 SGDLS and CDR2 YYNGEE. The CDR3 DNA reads TGTGCCAGCAGCTTAACAGGGAAGCATAGGGAGACCCAGTACTTC. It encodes CASSLTGKHRETQYF.

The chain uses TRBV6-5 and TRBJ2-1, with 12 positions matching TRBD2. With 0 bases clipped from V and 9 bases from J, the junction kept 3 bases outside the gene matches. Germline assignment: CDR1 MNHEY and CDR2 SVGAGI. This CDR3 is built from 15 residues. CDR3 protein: CASSYSTSGGREQFF. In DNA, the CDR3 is TGTGCCAGCAGTTACTCGACTAGCGGGGGACGTGAGCAGTTCTTC.

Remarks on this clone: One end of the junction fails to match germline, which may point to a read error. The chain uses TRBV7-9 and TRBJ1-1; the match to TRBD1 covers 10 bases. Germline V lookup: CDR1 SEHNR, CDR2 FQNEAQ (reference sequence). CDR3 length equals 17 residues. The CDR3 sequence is CSSSFRNLGQGEGEAFF. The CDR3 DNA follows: TGTTCCAGCAGCTTTCGAAACCTTGGACAGGGGGAGGGTGAAGCTTTCTTT.

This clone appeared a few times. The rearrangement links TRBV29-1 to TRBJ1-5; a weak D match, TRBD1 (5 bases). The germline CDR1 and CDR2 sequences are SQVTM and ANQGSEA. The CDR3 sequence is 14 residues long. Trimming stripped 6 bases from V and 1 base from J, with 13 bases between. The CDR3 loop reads CSVAFQGSNQPQHF. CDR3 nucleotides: TGCAGCGTGGCATTCCAGGGCAGCAATCAGCCCCAGCATTTT.

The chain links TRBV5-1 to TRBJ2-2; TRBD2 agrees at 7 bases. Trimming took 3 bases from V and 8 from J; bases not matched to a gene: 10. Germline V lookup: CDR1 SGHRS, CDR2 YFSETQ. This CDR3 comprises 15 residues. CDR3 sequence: CASSSSGTGTGELFF. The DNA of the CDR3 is TGCGCCAGCAGCTCCAGCGGGACCGGAACAGGGGAGCTGTTTTTT.

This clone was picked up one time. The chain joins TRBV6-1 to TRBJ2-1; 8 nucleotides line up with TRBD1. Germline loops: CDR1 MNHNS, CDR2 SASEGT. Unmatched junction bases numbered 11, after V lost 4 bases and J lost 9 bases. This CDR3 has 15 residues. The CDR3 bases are TGTGCCAGCAGTGCACAGGGACAGGTAGGGATTGAGCAGTTCTTC. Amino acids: CASSAQGQVGIEQFF.

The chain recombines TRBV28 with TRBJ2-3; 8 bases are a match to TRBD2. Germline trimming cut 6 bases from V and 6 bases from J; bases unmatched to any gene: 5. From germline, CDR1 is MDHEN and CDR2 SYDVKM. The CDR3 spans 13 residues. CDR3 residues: CASSPGGFDTQYF. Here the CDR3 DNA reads TGTGCCAGCAGCCCGGGAGGGTTTGATACGCAGTATTTT. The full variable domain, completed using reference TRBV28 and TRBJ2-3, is DVKVTQSSRYLVKRTGEKVFLECVQDMDHENMFWYRQDPGLGLRLIYFSYDVKMKEKGDIPEGYSVSREKKERFSLILESASTNQTSMYLCASSPGGFDTQYFGPGTRLTVL.

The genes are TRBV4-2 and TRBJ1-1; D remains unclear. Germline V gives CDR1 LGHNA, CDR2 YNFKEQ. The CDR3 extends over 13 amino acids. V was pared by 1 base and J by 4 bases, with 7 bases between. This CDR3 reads CASSQVIPTEAFF. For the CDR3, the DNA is TGTGCCAGCAGCCAAGTAATCCCCACTGAAGCTTTCTTT.

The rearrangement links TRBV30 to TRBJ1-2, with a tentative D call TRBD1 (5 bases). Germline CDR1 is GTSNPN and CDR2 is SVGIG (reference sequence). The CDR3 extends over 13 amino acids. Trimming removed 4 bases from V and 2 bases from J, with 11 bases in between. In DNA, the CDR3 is TGTGCCTGGAACCCCCAGGGAAACTATGGCTACACCTTC. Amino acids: CAWNPQGNYGYTF.

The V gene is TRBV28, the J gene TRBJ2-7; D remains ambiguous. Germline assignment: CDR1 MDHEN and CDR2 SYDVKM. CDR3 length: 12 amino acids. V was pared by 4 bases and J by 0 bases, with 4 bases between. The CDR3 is CASSSYSYEQYF. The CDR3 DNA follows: TGTGCCAGCAGTTCGTACTCCTACGAGCAGTACTTC. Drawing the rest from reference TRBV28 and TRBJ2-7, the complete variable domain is DVKVTQSSRYLVKRTGEKVFLECVQDMDHENMFWYRQDPGLGLRLIYFSYDVKMKEKGDIPEGYSVSREKKERFSLILESASTNQTSMYLCASSSYSYEQYFGPGTRLTVT.

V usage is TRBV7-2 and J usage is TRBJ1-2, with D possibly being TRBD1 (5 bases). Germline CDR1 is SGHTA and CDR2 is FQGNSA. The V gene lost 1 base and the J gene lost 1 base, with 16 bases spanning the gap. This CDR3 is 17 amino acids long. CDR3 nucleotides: TGTGCCAGCAGCTTAGAGGCCAGGGTTTCGAGTAACTATGGCTACACCTTC. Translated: CASSLEARVSSNYGYTF.

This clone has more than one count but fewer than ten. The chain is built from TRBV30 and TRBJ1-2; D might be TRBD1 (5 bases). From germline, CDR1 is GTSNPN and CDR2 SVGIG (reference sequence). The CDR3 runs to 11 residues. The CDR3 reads CASWGGYGYTF. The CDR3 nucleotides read TGTGCGTCCTGGGGGGGCTATGGCTACACCTTC.

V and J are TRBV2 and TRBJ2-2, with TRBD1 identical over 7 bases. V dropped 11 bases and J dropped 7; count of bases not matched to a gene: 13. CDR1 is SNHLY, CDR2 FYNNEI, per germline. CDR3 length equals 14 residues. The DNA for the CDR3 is TGTGCCGGACGACAGGGTAGCTTAGGCGGGGAGCTGTTTTTT. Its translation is CAGRQGSLGGELFF.

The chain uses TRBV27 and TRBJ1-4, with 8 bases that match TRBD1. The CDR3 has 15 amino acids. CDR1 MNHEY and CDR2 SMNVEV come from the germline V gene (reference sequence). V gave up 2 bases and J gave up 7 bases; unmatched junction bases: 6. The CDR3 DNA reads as TGTGCCAGCAGTTTAGTGGACAGGGTTGGTGAAAAACTGTTTTTT. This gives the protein CASSLVDRVGEKLFF.

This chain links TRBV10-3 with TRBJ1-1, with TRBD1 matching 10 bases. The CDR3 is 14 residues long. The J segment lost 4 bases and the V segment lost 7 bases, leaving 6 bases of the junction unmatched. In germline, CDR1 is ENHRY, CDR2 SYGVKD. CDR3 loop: CAINPGQGSTEAFF. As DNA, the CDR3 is TGTGCCATCAATCCGGGACAGGGGAGCACTGAAGCTTTCTTT.

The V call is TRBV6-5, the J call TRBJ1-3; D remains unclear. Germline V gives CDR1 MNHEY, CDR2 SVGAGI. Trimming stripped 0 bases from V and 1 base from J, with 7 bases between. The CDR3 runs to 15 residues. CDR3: CASSYSSGSGNTIYF. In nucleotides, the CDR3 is TGTGCCAGCAGTTACTCGTCGGGATCTGGAAACACCATATATTTT.

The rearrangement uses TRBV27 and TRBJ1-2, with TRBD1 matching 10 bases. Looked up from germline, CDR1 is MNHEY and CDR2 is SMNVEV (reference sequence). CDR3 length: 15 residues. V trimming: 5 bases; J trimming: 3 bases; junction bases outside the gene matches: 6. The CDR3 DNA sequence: TGTGCCAGCAGTACGACAGGGGGCTCTTACTATGGCTACACCTTC. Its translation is CASSTTGGSYYGYTF.

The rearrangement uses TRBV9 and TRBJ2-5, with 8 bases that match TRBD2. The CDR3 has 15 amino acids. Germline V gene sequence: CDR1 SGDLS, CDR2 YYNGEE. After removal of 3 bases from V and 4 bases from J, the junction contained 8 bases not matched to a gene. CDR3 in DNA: TGTGCCAGCAGCGGGAATCCGGGGGGGCCAGAGACCCAGTACTTC. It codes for CASSGNPGGPETQYF.

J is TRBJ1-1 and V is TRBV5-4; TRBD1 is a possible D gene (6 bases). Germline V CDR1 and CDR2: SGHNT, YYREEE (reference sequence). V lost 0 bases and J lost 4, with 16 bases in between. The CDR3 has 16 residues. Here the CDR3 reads CASSLDRADWGTEAFF. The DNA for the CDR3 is TGTGCCAGCAGCTTGGACAGGGCGGACTGGGGCACTGAAGCTTTCTTT.

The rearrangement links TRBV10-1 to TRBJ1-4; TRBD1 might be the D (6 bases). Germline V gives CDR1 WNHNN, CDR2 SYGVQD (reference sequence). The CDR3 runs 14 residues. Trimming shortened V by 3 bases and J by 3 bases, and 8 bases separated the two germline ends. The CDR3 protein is CASSEGGSNEKLFF. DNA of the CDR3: TGCGCCAGCAGTGAAGGGGGATCTAATGAAAAACTGTTTTTT.

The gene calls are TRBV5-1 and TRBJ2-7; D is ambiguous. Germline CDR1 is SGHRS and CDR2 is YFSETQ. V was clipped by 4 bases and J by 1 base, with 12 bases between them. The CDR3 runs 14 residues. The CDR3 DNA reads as TGCGCCAGCAGCCCCCAATCACAGTCCTACGAGCAGTACTTC. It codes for CASSPQSQSYEQYF.

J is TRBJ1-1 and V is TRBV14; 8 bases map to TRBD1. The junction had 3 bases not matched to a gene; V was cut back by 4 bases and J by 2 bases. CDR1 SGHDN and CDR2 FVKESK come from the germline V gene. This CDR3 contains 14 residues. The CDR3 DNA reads TGTGCCAGCAGCCTCGGACAGGGAAACACTGAAGCTTTCTTT. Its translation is CASSLGQGNTEAFF.

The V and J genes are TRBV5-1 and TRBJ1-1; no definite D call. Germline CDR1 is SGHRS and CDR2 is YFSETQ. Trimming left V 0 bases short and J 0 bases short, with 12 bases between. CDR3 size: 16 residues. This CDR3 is CASSLGSGMMNTEAFF. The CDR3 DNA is TGCGCCAGCAGCTTGGGGTCCGGTATGATGAACACTGAAGCTTTCTTT.

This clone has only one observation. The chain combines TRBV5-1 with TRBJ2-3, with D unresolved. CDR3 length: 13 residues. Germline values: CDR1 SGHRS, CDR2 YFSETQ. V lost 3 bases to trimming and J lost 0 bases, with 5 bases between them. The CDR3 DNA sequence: TGCGCCAGCAGCTCGCTAAGCACAGATACGCAGTATTTT. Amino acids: CASSSLSTDTQYF.

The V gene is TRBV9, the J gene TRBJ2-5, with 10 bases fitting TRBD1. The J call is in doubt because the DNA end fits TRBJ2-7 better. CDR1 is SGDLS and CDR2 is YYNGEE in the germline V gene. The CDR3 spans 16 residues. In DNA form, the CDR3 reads TGTGCCAGCAGCGTAGCCACAAGGACAGGGGGAGACGAGCAGTACTTC. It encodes CASSVATRTGGDEQYF.